This T cell receptor (beta chain) was sequenced for a study of hypomethylating agent response in myelodysplastic syndrome (dated by TCRdb to the early 2020s). Notes on the research overall: The hypomethylating agent given was azacitidine in about 70% of the 11 patients and decitabine in 3 of 11 patients. Response was defined as complete response or hematologic improvement, and any patient who met neither criterion was considered a non-responder. Of the myelodysplastic syndrome patients in the cohort, 9 were male and 2 were female. TET2 was the most frequent mutation, present in 5 of 11 patients. Patients had a mean age of approximately 67 +/- 5.9 years, and a diploid cytogenetic profile was the most common. Complete response or hematologic improvement was achieved by six patients, and 4 or 5 patients were classified as non-responders.

Bulk bone marrow was analyzed, and T-cell subsets were not sorted. TCR beta CDR3 regions were immunosequenced from bone marrow of about 10 myelodysplastic syndrome patients before and after hypomethylating agent therapy. Each patient contributed a baseline bone marrow plus two to three bone marrows at different post-treatment timepoints for longitudinal repertoire tracking. Whole bone marrow served as the source for genomic DNA extraction, with DNA quality checked using TapeStation, NanoDrop OneC and PicoGreen assays. From the germline V gene, CDR1 is KGHSH and CDR2 is LQKENI. The CDR3 goes from the cysteine to the phenylalanine over 15 residues. Here the CDR3 DNA is all that survives: 45 bases in frame from base 1. At the junction V is shortened by 4 bases and J by 6 bases; bases outside the gene matches: 10. The library was built by means of the immunoSEQ multiplex PCR assay. Survey resolution was used, with two replicates of approximately 200 ng each, totaling 400 ng of DNA per sample. Rearranged TCRB sequences in genomic DNA were detected with the hsTCRB kit, which uses multiplex PCR primers directed at V and J genes. To amplify the CDR3 region, the first PCR ran for around 31 cycles with the QIAGEN Multiplex PCR Kit. An approximately 8-cycle second PCR added sample barcodes and Illumina adapters to each replicate. Pooled libraries were quantified with a QuantStudio 6 and the KAPA library quantification kit. Approximately 16 pM of pooled libraries was sequenced on an Illumina MiSeq using 156-cycle single-end reads and a 15-cycle index read. As for how the authors treated the data: Of 150,000 or so unique clonotypes, less than 2% were flagged by VDJdb annotation as previously reported viral-epitope-specific clonotypes. Raw reads were processed by the immunoSEQ Data Assistant and immunoSEQ Analyzer into normalized, annotated TCRB repertoires. Clonotype analysis used the immunarch R package version 0.6.5 and BioAnalyzer. Every repertoire was downsampled to the clone count of the smallest repertoire before richness was estimated. Fisher's exact tests classified clonotypes as expanded, contracted or novel, with novel meaning zero frequency before treatment. Significantly changed CDR3 beta sequences were clustered with GLIPH2 using simulation_depth=1000 and kmer_min_depth=3, and CDR3s shorter than five residues were excluded. Sourced from immuneACCESS, this table was stored by TCRdb with only in-frame sequences that have V and J called. A share of the clones is absent; for the studies checked, an unresolved V gene accounts for under half, and the remainder has no known explanation. That table supplies the V and J calls and clone size; D and trimming were determined from the DNA. The sample table shows about 6,600 clones, and approximately 80% are seen once. 26% of the sample goes to the ten largest clones.

Summary of the overall study and its limitations: No significant change in richness, rarefaction diversity or clonality was detected after hypomethylating agent treatment, either across all patients or within response groups. Whether the shared GLIPH2 clusters possibly recognize novel MDS antigens was not confirmed and still needs to be tested experimentally. Responders more often showed novel clonotypes emerging, while non-responders displayed more contracted clonotypes after treatment. Healthy control donors were not age-matched to MDS patients, which could have impacted the MDS versus healthy comparison. Only 11 to 12 patients were analyzed, so the study cohort was small.

Turning to this clone: Its target antigen remains unknown. Base qualities are missing; no much larger clone stands one base away.

Sequencing was performed on bone marrow, taken before or after starting hypomethylating agent treatment for myelodysplastic syndrome (not recorded which). The chain was built from TRBV18 and TRBJ1-1, with TRBD1 identical over 8 junction bases. This TCR came from a human donor with myelodysplastic syndrome. The CDR3 region has the sequence CASSQTGDVTAEAFF. The nucleotides read TGTGCCAGCTCACAGACAGGGGATGTGACCGCTGAAGCTTTCTTT.